This T cell receptor (beta chain) was retrieved from a study of vaccination effects on CD4 cells after COVID-19. Across the study: It was a median of 72 days after the second dose that post-vaccine samples were obtained.

Method: immunoSEQ multiplex PCR; TCRdb's copy keeps in-frame clones and lacks some. The table has tens of thousands of clones, approximately 80% seen once. When nine to ten days of culture had elapsed, CD4+ T cells were isolated. As their vaccination, participants received two doses of either BNT162b2 or mRNA-1273. None of these healthy vaccinees had been infected with SARS-CoV-2 before vaccination. For this clone: The antigen remains undetermined.

V trimming: 0 bases; J trimming: 3 bases; junction bases outside the gene matches: 5. CDR3 length: 17 amino acids. Germline CDR1 reads KGHSH; CDR2 reads LQKENI. The rearrangement links TRBV18 to TRBJ1-2, with 12 positions matching TRBD1. The clonotype comes from a human donor who received a COVID-19 vaccine. This specimen was CD4+ T cells from PBMCs cultured without peptide, taken after COVID-19 vaccination. The CDR3 region is CASSPPSGTGGDYGYTF. The DNA of the CDR3 is TGTGCCAGCTCACCACCGTCCGGGACAGGGGGCGACTATGGCTACACCTTC.